These 5 T cell receptor beta chains share one sample of origin, sequenced in a study of cytomegalovirus exposure and HLA in healthy donors. The PCR made use of 60 Vbeta and 13 Jbeta primers. Produced via immunoSEQ multiplex PCR; TCRdb's table is partial and in-frame only. The repertoire holds roughly 90,000 clones, with 75% to 90% as singletons. Sequencing was done on a sample of PBMCs. The receptors come from a man younger than 30 in good health and CMV-seronegative.

Remarks on this clone: The junction differs from germline at one of its ends, possibly a read error. The V gene is TRBV7-9, the J gene TRBJ2-5; 8 bases are a match to TRBD1. There are 16 residues in the CDR3. Germline V gene data show CDR1 as SEHNR and CDR2 as FQNEAQ (reference sequence). The CDR3 is CSSSPGQGSYQETQYF. The CDR3 DNA reads TGTTCCAGCAGCCCCGGACAGGGATCGTACCAAGAGACCCAGTACTTC. Full variable domain (remainder filled in from reference TRBV7-9 and TRBJ2-5): DTGVSQNPRHKITKRGQNVTFRCDPISEHNRLYWYRQTLGQGPEFLTYFQNEAQLEKSRLLSDRFSAERPKGSFSTLEIQRTEQGDSAMYLCSSSPGQGSYQETQYFGPGTRLLVL.

This CDR3 is CASSFRAGSYNEQFF. Here the CDR3 DNA reads TGTGCCAGCAGCTTCCGGGCGGGGTCCTACAATGAGCAGTTCTTC. This sequence joins TRBV7-7 and TRBJ2-1; maybe TRBD2 (6 bases). The CDR3 is 15 amino acids. CDR1 is SSHAT and CDR2 is FNYEAQ in the germline V gene (reference sequence). V dropped 3 bases and J dropped 1 base, with 10 bases sitting between them.

The genes are TRBV2 and TRBJ2-3, with TRBD2 matching over 12 bases. The V segment lost 6 bases and the J segment 0 bases; nucleotides outside the gene matches: 16. The CDR3 runs to 20 residues. Germline CDR1 SNHLY, CDR2 FYNNEI. CDR3 sequence reads: CASRKTFLAGGPISTDTQYF. The CDR3 DNA reads TGTGCCAGCAGGAAGACCTTTCTAGCGGGAGGGCCTATTAGCACAGATACGCAGTATTTT.

The chain recombines TRBV27 with TRBJ1-5; D unresolved. In germline, CDR1 is MNHEY, CDR2 SMNVEV (reference sequence). V was shortened by 5 bases and J by 3 bases, with 11 bases between the two germline ends. The CDR3 runs 14 residues. CDR3 region: CASSRAGDNQPQHF. In DNA, the CDR3 is TGTGCCAGCAGTCGGGCCGGGGACAATCAGCCCCAGCATTTT.

The V gene is TRBV7-2, the J gene TRBJ1-1; 8 bases fit TRBD1. V shed 4 bases, J shed 1 base, and the junction held 2 bases outside the gene matches. Germline-derived CDR1 and CDR2 are SGHTA and FQGNSA. CDR3 size: 14 residues. This CDR3 is CASSWGQENTEAFF. The CDR3, as DNA: TGTGCCAGCAGCTGGGGACAGGAGAACACTGAAGCTTTCTTT.